What follows are 14 T cell receptor beta chains derived from one specimen sequenced in a study of blood T cell repertoires in COVID-19. The protocol was immunoSEQ multiplex PCR, while the TCRdb copy is restricted to in-frame clones and leaves out a portion. Here the sample spans 190,000 or so clones, roughly 81% being singletons. Sample: peripheral blood. Receptors were obtained from a woman older than 75 with COVID-19, enrolled during active disease.

The chain couples TRBV7-8 to TRBJ2-7; the match to TRBD2 covers 14 bases. Germline-derived CDR1 and CDR2 are SGHVS and FQNEAQ. This CDR3 is 15 amino acids long. With V trimmed by 3 bases and J by 5 bases, 3 bases remained unmatched. In DNA form, the CDR3 reads TGTGCCAGCAGCTTGGGACTAGCGGGAGTGGACGAGCAGTACTTC. As protein: CASSLGLAGVDEQYF. Using reference TRBV7-8 and TRBJ2-7 for the parts outside the CDR3, the full variable domain is GAGVSQSPRYKVAKRGQDVALRCDPISGHVSLFWYQQALGQGPEFLTYFQNEAQLDKSGLPSDRFFAERPEGSVSTLKIQRTQQEDSAVYLCASSLGLAGVDEQYFGPGTRLTVT.

This chain links TRBV28 with TRBJ2-1; 9 bases map to TRBD1. CDR1 MDHEN and CDR2 SYDVKM come from the germline V gene. CDR3 length equals 15 residues. V shed 4 bases, J shed 2 bases, and the junction held 3 bases outside the gene matches. CDR3 in amino acids: CASSSGTGTYNEQFF. CDR3 nucleotides: TGTGCCAGCAGTTCCGGGACAGGGACCTACAATGAGCAGTTCTTC.

This CDR3 is CASSLIGGAGLAGELFF. The CDR3 DNA reads TGCGCCAGCAGCTTGATAGGGGGCGCGGGTTTGGCCGGGGAGCTGTTTTTT. The rearrangement joins TRBV5-1 to TRBJ2-2; 7 bases align to TRBD1. This CDR3 is built from 17 residues. Germline lookup yields CDR1 SGHRS and CDR2 YFSETQ. Unmatched junction bases numbered 12, after V lost 1 base and J lost 6 bases.

The genes are TRBV6-1 and TRBJ1-2, with 8 bases lining up with TRBD1. CDR1 and CDR2 from the germline V gene are MNHNS and SASEGT. With 3 bases clipped from V and 4 bases from J, the junction kept 4 bases outside the gene matches. The CDR3 is 14 residues long. CDR3 in DNA: TGTGCCAGCAGTGAGGTACAGGGGGGCTATGGCTACACCTTC. Its translation is CASSEVQGGYGYTF.

The chain couples TRBV9 to TRBJ2-5; D might be TRBD2 (6 bases). Between the trimmed V and J ends, which lost 4 bases and 3 bases, there was a span of 13 bases. CDR3 length: 14 amino acids. Germline V gene data show CDR1 as SGDLS and CDR2 as YYNGEE. The DNA for the CDR3 is TGTGCCAGCAGCCCAACATGGGGGGAAGAGACCCAGTACTTC. Amino acid sequence: CASSPTWGEETQYF. Full variable domain (missing parts from reference TRBV9 and TRBJ2-5): DSGVTQTPKHLITATGQRVTLRCSPRSGDLSVYWYQQSLDQGLQFLIQYYNGEERAKGNILERFSAQQFPDLHSELNLSSLELGDSALYFCASSPTWGEETQYFGPGTRLLVL.

This chain joins TRBV9 and TRBJ1-5; D not certain. V gave up 0 bases and J gave up 7 bases, with 11 bases separating them. CDR1 and CDR2 from the germline V gene are SGDLS and YYNGEE. The CDR3 length is 14 residues. The CDR3 region is CASSVGVGDQPQHF. In DNA form, the CDR3 reads TGTGCCAGCAGCGTAGGGGTAGGAGACCAGCCCCAGCATTTT. The full variable domain, rest sourced from reference TRBV9 and TRBJ1-5, is DSGVTQTPKHLITATGQRVTLRCSPRSGDLSVYWYQQSLDQGLQFLIQYYNGEERAKGNILERFSAQQFPDLHSELNLSSLELGDSALYFCASSVGVGDQPQHFGDGTRLSIL.

This chain links TRBV6-6 with TRBJ1-4; D is uncertain. The germline V and J ends were trimmed by 4 bases and 14 bases, with 20 bases remaining between them. This CDR3 has 14 amino acids. Germline assignment: CDR1 MNHNY and CDR2 SVGAGI (reference sequence). CDR3 nucleotide sequence: TGTGCCAGCAGTTCTCAGTGGGCTTTTGATTATCTGTTTTTT. Amino acids: CASSSQWAFDYLFF.

A remark on this clone: The sample carries other DNA sequences with the same CDR3. The chain carries TRBV5-1 and TRBJ1-6, with D unclear. The CDR3 is 13 residues long. Germline V gene lookup returns CDR1 SGHRS and CDR2 YFSETQ. V was clipped by 4 bases and J by 8 bases, with 10 bases between them. CDR3 in DNA: TGCGCCAGCAGCCTAGCGGGGTATTCACCCCTCCACTTT. This encodes CASSLAGYSPLHF.

This clone has just a few counts. The gene calls are TRBV5-1 and TRBJ1-1; D gene unclear. This CDR3 spans 13 amino acids. Germline CDR1 SGHRS, CDR2 YFSETQ. Trimming removed 0 bases from V and 3 bases from J, with 6 bases in between. Here the CDR3 DNA reads TGCGCCAGCAGCTTGGGGCAGTACACTGAAGCTTTCTTT. It is translated as CASSLGQYTEAFF.

The chain's CDR3 is CASSHGLAGALSSTDTQYF. The CDR3 DNA reads as TGCGCCAGCAGCCATGGACTAGCGGGAGCACTCTCTAGCACAGATACGCAGTATTTT. V gene TRBV5-1 combines with J gene TRBJ2-3; 13 bases are shared with TRBD2. V dropped 4 bases and J dropped 0; count of bases not matched to a gene: 11. CDR3 size: 19 residues. Germline V gene data show CDR1 as SGHRS and CDR2 as YFSETQ.

This clone was seen once. The rearrangement links TRBV5-4 to TRBJ1-2, with 8 bases fitting TRBD1. The CDR3 contains 13 residues. Germline CDR1 SGHNT, CDR2 YYREEE (reference sequence). Trimming at V came to 4 bases and at J to 8 bases, leaving 7 bases not matched to a gene. The CDR3 nucleotides read TGTGCCAGCAGCATGGACAGGGAGCGAGGCTACACCTTC. Protein: CASSMDRERGYTF.

This clone is a singleton in its sample. The CDR3 coding sequence is TGTGCCAGCAGCCAGGGCCCCAAGGATACGCAGTATTTT. Amino acid sequence: CASSQGPKDTQYF. This chain uses TRBV7-3 with TRBJ2-3; D possibly corresponds to TRBD1 (5 bases). The CDR3 extends over 13 amino acids. The germline CDR1 and CDR2 sequences are SGHTA and FQGTGA. Trimming cost V 5 bases and J 6 bases, with 12 bases left between them.

The chain recombines TRBV4-1 with TRBJ1-2; D call uncertain. Germline loops: CDR1 MGHRA, CDR2 YSYEKL. The CDR3 loop spans 19 amino acids. Trimming left V 0 bases short and J 1 base short, with 21 bases between. Written as DNA, the CDR3 is TGCGCCAGCAGCCAAGATCTATACGGTACGAAAACCTTTAACTATGGCTACACCTTC. Its protein is CASSQDLYGTKTFNYGYTF.

The V and J genes are TRBV27 and TRBJ2-1, with D maybe TRBD1 (6 bases). The CDR3 sequence is 16 residues long. The germline V gene encodes CDR1 MNHEY and CDR2 SMNVEV (reference sequence). V was cut by 2 bases and J by 3 bases, with 14 bases left in between. The CDR3: CASSLEQGRYYNEQFF. CDR3 DNA sequence: TGTGCCAGCAGTTTAGAACAGGGCAGGTACTACAATGAGCAGTTCTTC.